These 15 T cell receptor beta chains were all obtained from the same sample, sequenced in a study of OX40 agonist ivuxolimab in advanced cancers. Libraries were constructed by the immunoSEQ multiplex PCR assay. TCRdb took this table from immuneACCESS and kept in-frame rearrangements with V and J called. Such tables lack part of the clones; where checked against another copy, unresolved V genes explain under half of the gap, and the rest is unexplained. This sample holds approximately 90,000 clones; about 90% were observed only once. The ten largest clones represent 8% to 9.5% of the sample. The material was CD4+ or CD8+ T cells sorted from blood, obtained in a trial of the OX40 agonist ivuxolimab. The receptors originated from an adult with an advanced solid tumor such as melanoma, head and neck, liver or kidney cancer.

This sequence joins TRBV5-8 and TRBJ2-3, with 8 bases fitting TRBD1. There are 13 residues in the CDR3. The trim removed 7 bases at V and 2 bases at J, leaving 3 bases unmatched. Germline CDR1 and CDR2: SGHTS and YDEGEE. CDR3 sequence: CASPQGATDTQYF. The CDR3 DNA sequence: TGTGCCAGCCCCCAGGGGGCCACAGATACGCAGTATTTT.

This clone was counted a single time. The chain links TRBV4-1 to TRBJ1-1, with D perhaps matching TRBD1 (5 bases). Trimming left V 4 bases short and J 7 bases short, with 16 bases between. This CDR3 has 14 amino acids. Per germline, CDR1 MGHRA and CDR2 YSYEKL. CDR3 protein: CASSLGGGVGEAFF. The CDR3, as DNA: TGCGCCAGCAGCCTGGGGGGAGGGGTGGGTGAAGCTTTCTTT.

This CDR3 reads CASRGNSNQPQHF. The CDR3 DNA sequence: TGTGCCAGCAGAGGGAATAGCAATCAGCCCCAGCATTTT. The rearrangement joins TRBV27 to TRBJ1-5; D ambiguous. CDR1 is MNHEY and CDR2 is SMNVEV in the germline V gene (reference sequence). Trimming took 6 bases from V and 0 from J, leaving 6 bases between them. CDR3 size: 13 residues.

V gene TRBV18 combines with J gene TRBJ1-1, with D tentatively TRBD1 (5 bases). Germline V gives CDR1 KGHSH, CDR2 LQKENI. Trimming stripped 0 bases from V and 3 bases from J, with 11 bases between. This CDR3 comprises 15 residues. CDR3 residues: CASSPPSTGYTEAFF. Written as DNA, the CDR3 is TGTGCCAGCTCACCACCCTCCACAGGCTACACTGAAGCTTTCTTT. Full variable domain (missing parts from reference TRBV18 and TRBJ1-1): NAGVMQNPRHLVRRRGQEARLRCSPMKGHSHVYWYRQLPEEGLKFMVYLQKENIIDESGMPKERFSAEFPKEGPSILRIQQVVRGDSAAYFCASSPPSTGYTEAFFGQGTRLTVV.

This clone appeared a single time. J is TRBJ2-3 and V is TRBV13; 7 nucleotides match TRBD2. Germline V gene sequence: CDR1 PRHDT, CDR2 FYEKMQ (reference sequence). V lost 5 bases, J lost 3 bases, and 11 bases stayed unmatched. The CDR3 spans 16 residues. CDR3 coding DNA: TGTGCCAGCAGCCCCTCCGGGGCGGGAGTTACAGATACGCAGTATTTT. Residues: CASSPSGAGVTDTQYF.

The CDR3 region is CASSYGASTDTQYF. The CDR3 coding sequence is TGCGCCAGCAGCTATGGCGCTAGCACAGATACGCAGTATTTT. This chain joins TRBV5-1 and TRBJ2-3; the D is unclear. Germline CDR1 and CDR2: SGHRS and YFSETQ. This CDR3 contains 14 residues. Trimming left V 3 bases short and J 0 bases short, with 8 bases between.

For the CDR3, the DNA is TGTGCCAGCAGCTTAGAGTGGGAGAGGTCCTATGAGCAGTTCTTC. This gives the protein CASSLEWERSYEQFF. The rearrangement joins TRBV11-3 to TRBJ2-1; TRBD2 might be the D (5 bases). Trimming shortened V by 0 bases and J by 8 bases, and 14 bases separated the two germline ends. The CDR3 loop spans 15 amino acids. The germline gives CDR1 SGHNT, CDR2 YENEEA.

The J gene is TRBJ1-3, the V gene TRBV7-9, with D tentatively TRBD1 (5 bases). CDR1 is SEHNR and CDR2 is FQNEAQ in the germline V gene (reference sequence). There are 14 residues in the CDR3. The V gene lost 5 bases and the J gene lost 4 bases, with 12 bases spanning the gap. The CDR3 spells CASSPLPGGNTIYF. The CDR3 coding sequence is TGTGCCAGCAGCCCACTCCCAGGGGGAAACACCATATATTTT.

CDR3 nucleotide sequence: TGTGCCAGCTCTCCCAACGGACCACCGGATACGCAGTATTTT. It encodes CASSPNGPPDTQYF. The chain combines TRBV18 with TRBJ2-3; D is unclear. The CDR3 consists of 14 residues. CDR1 is KGHSH and CDR2 is LQKENI in the germline V gene. Trimming left V 6 bases short and J 6 bases short, with 16 bases between.

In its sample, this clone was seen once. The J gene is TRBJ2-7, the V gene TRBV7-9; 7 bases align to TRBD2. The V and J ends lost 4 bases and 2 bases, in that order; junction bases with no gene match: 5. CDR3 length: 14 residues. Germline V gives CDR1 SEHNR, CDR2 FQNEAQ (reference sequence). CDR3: CASSWGGNPYEQYF. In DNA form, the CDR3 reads TGTGCCAGCAGCTGGGGGGGGAATCCCTACGAGCAGTACTTC.

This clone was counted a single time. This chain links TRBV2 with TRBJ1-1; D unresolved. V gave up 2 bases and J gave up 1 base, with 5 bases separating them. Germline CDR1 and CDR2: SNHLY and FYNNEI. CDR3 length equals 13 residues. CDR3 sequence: CASSERGNTEAFF. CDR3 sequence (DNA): TGTGCCAGCAGTGAACGAGGGAACACTGAAGCTTTCTTT.

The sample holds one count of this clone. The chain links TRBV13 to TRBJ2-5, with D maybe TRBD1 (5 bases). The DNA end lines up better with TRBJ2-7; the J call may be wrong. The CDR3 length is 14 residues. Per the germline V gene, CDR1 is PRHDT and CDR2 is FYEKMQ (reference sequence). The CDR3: CASSPRTLSYEQYF. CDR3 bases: TGTGCCAGCAGCCCCCGGACACTTTCCTACGAGCAGTACTTC.

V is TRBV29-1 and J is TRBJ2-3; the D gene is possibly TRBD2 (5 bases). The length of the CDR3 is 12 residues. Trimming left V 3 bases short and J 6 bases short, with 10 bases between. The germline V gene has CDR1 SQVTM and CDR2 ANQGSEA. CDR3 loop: CSVEGLADTQYF. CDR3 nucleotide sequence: TGCAGCGTTGAGGGCCTAGCTGATACGCAGTATTTT.

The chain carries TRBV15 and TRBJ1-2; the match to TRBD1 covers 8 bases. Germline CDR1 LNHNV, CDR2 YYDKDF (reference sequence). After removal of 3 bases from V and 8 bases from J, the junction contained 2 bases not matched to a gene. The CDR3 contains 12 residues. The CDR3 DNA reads TGTGCCACCAGCAGGGACAGGGACGGCTACACCTTC. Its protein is CATSRDRDGYTF.

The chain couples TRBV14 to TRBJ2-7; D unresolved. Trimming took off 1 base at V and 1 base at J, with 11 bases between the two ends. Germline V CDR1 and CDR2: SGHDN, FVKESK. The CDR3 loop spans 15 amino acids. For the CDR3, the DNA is TGTGCCAGCAGCCAAGTGCCTGAAAGTTCCTACGAGCAGTACTTC. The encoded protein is CASSQVPESSYEQYF.